This note documents a single T cell receptor beta chain sequence. During active infection, Seattle patients enrolled and were then monitored through disease. Sequencing used immunoSEQ multiplex PCR; TCRdb keeps in-frame clones, though not all of them. This table has roughly 180,000 clones, roughly 76% appearing once. The CDR3 has 13 amino acids. The V gene's germline CDR1 is LNHDA and CDR2 SQIVND (reference sequence). Deletions cut 1 base from V and 6 bases from J, with 7 bases between. This record belongs to a study of blood T cell repertoires in COVID-19. Study information: Nucleic acid was either cDNA or gDNA, and it came from T cells, B-cell-depleted T cells, or PBMCs.

The chain links TRBV19 to TRBJ2-1; possibly TRBD2 for D (5 bases). The sample taken for sequencing was peripheral blood. The TCR comes from a middle-aged woman with COVID-19, enrolled during active disease. The CDR3 DNA sequence: TGTGCCAGTAGTATAGCTCGGGGCAATGAGCAGTTCTTC. It translates to CASSIARGNEQFF.